Listed below are T cell receptor beta chains from one sample, sequenced in a study of T cells in Graves' hyperthyroidism and ophthalmopathy. TCRdb redid the calling of the multiplex PCR reads with MiXCR, one entry per CDR3 protein. The sample yields over 300,000 distinct CDR3 sequences, roughly 13% seen once. Sequencing was done on a sample of blood. These TCRs come from an older woman with Graves' hyperthyroidism. CDR3s include the opening cysteine and the closing phenylalanine or tryptophan. Fields, in order: clone size, V gene, D gene, J gene, CDR3 DNA, CDR3 protein. A D gene is named only where the DNA matches it firmly. Some rows have no size entry. The others give once, few or many, or a class for an expanded clone.

many,TRBV18,TRBD2,TRBJ2-1,TGTGCCAGCTCACCACCGGGACTAGTAGGCAATGAGCAGTTCTTC,CASSPPGLVGNEQFF
many,TRBV6-1,-,TRBJ2-7,TGTGCCAGCAGTATTAACGGGGCAGCGCTTTTCTACGAGCAGTACTTC,CASSINGAALFYEQYF
many,TRBV3-1,-,TRBJ2-1,TGTGCCAGCAGCCTGCTGACCGGAGAAGGCCAGCAGTTCTTC,CASSLLTGEGQQFF
-,TRBV14,-,TRBJ2-1,TGTGCCAGCAGCCGAACCCGGAGCAGGGTTGAGCAGTTCTTC,CASSRTRSRVEQFF
many,TRBV6-1,-,TRBJ2-5,TGTGCCAGCAGTGAGTACCAAGAGACCCAGTACTTC,CASSEYQETQYF
few,TRBV29-1,TRBD2,TRBJ2-7,TGCAGCGTCCTATTGGGATCGACTAGCGGGAGCTTCTACGAGCAGTACTTC,CSVLLGSTSGSFYEQYF
-,TRBV7-6,TRBD1,TRBJ2-2,TGTGCCAGCAGCGCCGGGACAGATACCGGGGAGCTGTTTTTT,CASSAGTDTGELFF
few,TRBV5-4,TRBD2,TRBJ2-1,TGTGCCAGCAGCCGGGGGACTAGCGGGAATTCTGAGCAGTTCTTC,CASSRGTSGNSEQFF
few,TRBV27,-,TRBJ2-5,TGTGCCAGCAGTTCCAGGGATAGGTGGGGGGAGACCCAGTACTTC,CASSSRDRWGETQYF
-,TRBV28,TRBD1,TRBJ2-5,TGTGCCAGCAGTATATGGGGACAGGCCCAAGAGACCCAGTACTTC,CASSIWGQAQETQYF
-,TRBV19,-,TRBJ1-5,TGTGCCAGTAGTATATTTCACAGATCTAGCAATCAGCCCCAGCATTTT,CASSIFHRSSNQPQHF
-,TRBV20-1,TRBD2,TRBJ2-1,TGCAGTGCTAGTAGCGGGAGGTTTAATGAGCAGTTCTTC,CSASSGRFNEQFF
-,TRBV20-1,-,TRBJ1-1,TGCAGTGCTAGTGGCAGACCAGGGAAGATCACTGAAGCTTTCTTT,CSASGRPGKITEAFF
many,TRBV19,-,TRBJ2-1,TGTGCCAGTAGTAAAATGATAAAGACGGGCAATGAGCAGTTCTTC,CASSKMIKTGNEQFF
many,TRBV11-2,-,TRBJ2-2,TGTGCCAGCAGCTTAGTAGGCCAGTACACCGGGGAGCTGTTTTTT,CASSLVGQYTGELFF
many,TRBV5-1,-,TRBJ1-6,TGCGCCAGCAGCTTGGGAGACTCCTATAATTCACCCCTCCACTTT,CASSLGDSYNSPLHF
-,TRBV4-1,TRBD1,TRBJ2-7,TGCGCCAGCAGCCAAGATAGTGGACAGGGCTACGAGCAGTACTTC,CASSQDSGQGYEQYF
-,TRBV18,TRBD2,TRBJ2-2,TGTGCCAGCTCACTCTGGACTAGCGGGAGTCCTAACACCGGGGAGCTGTTTTTT,CASSLWTSGSPNTGELFF
-,TRBV27,TRBD1,TRBJ1-2,TGTGCCAGCAGTACCTCCGGGGGGGGACAGGCCCGTGGCTACACCTTC,CASSTSGGGQARGYTF
many,TRBV3-1,-,TRBJ2-1,TGTGCCAGCAGCCAAGATTGGAAGAATGAGCAGTTCTTC,CASSQDWKNEQFF
many,TRBV12-5,TRBD1,TRBJ2-5,TGTGCTAGTGGTTTGGGGACAGGGGAAGAGACCCAGTACTTC,CASGLGTGEETQYF
few,TRBV5-1,-,TRBJ2-1,TGCGCCAGCAGTTCTCCCCCAAGCTCCTACAATGAGCAGTTCTTC,CASSSPPSSYNEQFF
-,TRBV11-2,TRBD1,TRBJ2-1,TGTGCCAGCAGCTTAATGGGTGGACAGGGGGCTGCGGATGAGCAGTTCTTC,CASSLMGGQGAADEQFF
many,TRBV4-1,TRBD2,TRBJ2-1,TGCGCCAGCAGCCGAAGCCCTGGAACTAGCGGGCCTTCGGCAAACAATGAGCAGTTCTTC,CASSRSPGTSGPSANNEQFF
-,TRBV20-1,TRBD2,TRBJ2-7,TGTAGTGCCAAAAGGACTAGCGGGAGGGACGAGCAGTACTTC,CSAKRTSGRDEQYF
many,TRBV20-1,-,TRBJ1-5,TGCAGTGCTAGACAGGGCAGCAATCAGCCCCAGCATTTT,CSARQGSNQPQHF
many,TRBV7-9,TRBD2,TRBJ2-7,TGTGCAACACAGCTCCCCAGCGGGAGAGGTTCTTACGAGCAGTACTTC,CATQLPSGRGSYEQYF
-,TRBV6-2/TRBV6-3,TRBD1,TRBJ1-5,TGTGCCAGCAGTGCGACAGGGGGCCTTCAGCCCCAGCATTTT,CASSATGGLQPQHF
many,TRBV27,TRBD2,TRBJ2-7,TGTGCCAGCAGTTTAGCGGGGACTAGCGAGCAGTACTTC,CASSLAGTSEQYF
many,TRBV2,-,TRBJ2-4,TGTGCCAGCAGTGAATCGGCACGAAACATTCAGTACTTC,CASSESARNIQYF
-,TRBV18,-,TRBJ2-4,TGTGCCAGCTCACCATTCCGGGACTCGGTAGCCAAAAACATTCAGTACTTC,CASSPFRDSVAKNIQYF
many,TRBV27,-,TRBJ2-1,TGTGCCAGCAGTTTGGGGATAGACTACAATGAGCAGTTCTTC,CASSLGIDYNEQFF